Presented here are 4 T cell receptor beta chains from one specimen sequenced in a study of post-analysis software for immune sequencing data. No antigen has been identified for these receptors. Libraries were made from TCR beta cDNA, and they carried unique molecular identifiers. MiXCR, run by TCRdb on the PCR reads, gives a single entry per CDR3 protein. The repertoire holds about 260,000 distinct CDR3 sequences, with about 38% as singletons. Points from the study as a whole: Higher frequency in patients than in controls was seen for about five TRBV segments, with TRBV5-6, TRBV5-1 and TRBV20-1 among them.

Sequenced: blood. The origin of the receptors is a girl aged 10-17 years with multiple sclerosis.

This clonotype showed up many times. This chain's CDR3 is CASSLGSGANTGELFF. In nucleotides, the CDR3 is TGTGCCAGCAGCTTGGGATCGGGGGCTAACACCGGGGAGCTGTTTTTT. The chain joins TRBV5-4 to TRBJ2-2; either TRBD1 or TRBD2 may supply D (6 bases each). In germline, CDR1 is SGHNT, CDR2 YYREEE (reference sequence). V was clipped by 0 bases and J by 2 bases, with 11 bases between them. The CDR3 extends over 16 amino acids.

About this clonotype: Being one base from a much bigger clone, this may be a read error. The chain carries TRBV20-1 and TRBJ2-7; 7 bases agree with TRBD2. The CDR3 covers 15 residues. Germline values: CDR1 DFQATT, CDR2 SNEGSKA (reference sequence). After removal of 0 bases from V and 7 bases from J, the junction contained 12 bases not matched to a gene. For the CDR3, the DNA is TGCAGTGCTAGAGAGAGCGGGAAAATCTACAATGAGCAGTACTTC. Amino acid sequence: CSARESGKIYNEQYF.

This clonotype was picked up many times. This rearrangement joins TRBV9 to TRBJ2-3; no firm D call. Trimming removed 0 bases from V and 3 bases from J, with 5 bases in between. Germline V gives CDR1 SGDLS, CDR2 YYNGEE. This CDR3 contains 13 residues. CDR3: CASSVVATDTQYF. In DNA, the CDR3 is TGTGCCAGCAGCGTAGTAGCTACAGATACGCAGTATTTT.

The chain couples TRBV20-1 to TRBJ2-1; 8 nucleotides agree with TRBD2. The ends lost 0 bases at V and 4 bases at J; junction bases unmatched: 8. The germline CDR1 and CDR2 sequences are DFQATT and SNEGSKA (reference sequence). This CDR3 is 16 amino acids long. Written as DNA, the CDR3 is TGCAGTGCTAGAGATCTCGCGGGGGGTAGATACAATGAGCAGTTCTTC. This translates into CSARDLAGGRYNEQFF.